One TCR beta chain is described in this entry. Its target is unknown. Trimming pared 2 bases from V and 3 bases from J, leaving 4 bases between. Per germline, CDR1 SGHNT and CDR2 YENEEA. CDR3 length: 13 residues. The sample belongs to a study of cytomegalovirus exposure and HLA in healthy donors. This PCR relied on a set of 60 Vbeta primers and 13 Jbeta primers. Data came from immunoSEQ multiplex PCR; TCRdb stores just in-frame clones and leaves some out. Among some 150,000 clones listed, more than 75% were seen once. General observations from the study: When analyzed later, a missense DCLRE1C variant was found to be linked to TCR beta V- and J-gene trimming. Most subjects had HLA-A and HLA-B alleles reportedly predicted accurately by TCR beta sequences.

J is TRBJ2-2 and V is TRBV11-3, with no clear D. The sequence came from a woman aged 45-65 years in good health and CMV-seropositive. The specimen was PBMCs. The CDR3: CASSLQDTGELFF. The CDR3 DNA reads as TGTGCCAGCAGCTTACAGGACACCGGGGAGCTGTTTTTT.